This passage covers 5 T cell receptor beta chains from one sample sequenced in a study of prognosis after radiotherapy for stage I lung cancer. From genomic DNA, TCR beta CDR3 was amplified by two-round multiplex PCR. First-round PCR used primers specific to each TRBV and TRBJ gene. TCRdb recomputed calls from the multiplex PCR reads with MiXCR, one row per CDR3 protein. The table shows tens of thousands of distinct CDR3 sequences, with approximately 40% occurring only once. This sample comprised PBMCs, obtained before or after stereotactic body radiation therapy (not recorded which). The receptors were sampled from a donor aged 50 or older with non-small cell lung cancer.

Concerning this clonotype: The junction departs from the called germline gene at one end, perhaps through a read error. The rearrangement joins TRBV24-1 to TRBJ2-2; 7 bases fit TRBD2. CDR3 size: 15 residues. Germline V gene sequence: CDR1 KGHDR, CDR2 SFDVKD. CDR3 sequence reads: CATRPTSCNTGELFF. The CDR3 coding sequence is TGTGCCACCAGGCCGACTAGCTGTAACACCGGTGAGCTGTTTTTT.

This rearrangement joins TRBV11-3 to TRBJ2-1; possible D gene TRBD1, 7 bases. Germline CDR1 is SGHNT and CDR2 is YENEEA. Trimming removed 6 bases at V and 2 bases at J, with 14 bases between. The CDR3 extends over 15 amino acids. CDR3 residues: CASSTQGGTYNEQFF. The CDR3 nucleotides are TGTGCCAGCAGTACCCAGGGGGGCACCTACAATGAGCAGTTCTTC.

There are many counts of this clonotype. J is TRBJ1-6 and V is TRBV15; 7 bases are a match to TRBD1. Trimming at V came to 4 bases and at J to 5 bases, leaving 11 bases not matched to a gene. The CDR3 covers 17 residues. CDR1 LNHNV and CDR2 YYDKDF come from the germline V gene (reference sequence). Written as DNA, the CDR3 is TGTGCCACCAGCACTCGACAGGGATTGGTGGATAATTCACCCCTCCACTTT. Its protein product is CATSTRQGLVDNSPLHF.

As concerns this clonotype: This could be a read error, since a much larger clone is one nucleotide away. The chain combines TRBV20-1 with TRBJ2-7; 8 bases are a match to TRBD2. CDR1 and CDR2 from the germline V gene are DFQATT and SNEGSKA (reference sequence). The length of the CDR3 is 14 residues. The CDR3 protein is CSASGLAVTSEKYF. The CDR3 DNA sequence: TGCAGTGCTTCTGGACTAGCTGTTACCTCCGAGAAGTACTTC.

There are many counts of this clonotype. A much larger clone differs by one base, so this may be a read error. For the CDR3, the DNA is TGTGCCAGCATGGACGGGGAATCGCCCTACGAGCAGTACTTC. Protein sequence: CASMDGESPYEQYF. The chain recombines TRBV6-1 with TRBJ2-7; TRBD2 might be the D (5 bases). Germline lookup yields CDR1 MNHNS and CDR2 SASEGT. The V end was cut by 7 bases, the J end by 2 bases, with 15 bases between. The CDR3 loop spans 14 amino acids.